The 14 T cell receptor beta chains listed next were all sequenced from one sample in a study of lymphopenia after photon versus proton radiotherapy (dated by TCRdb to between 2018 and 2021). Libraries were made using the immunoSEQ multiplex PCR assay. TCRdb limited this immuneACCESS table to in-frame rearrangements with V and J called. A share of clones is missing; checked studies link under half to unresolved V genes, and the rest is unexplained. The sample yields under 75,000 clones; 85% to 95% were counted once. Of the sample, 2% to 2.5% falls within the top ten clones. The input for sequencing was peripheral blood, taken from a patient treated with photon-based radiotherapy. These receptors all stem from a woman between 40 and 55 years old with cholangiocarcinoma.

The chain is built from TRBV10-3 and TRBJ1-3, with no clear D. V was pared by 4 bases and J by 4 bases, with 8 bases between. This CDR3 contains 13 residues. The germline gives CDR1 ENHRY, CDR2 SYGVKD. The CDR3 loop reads CAISGGWGNTIYF. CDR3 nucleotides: TGTGCCATCAGTGGTGGGTGGGGAAACACCATATATTTT.

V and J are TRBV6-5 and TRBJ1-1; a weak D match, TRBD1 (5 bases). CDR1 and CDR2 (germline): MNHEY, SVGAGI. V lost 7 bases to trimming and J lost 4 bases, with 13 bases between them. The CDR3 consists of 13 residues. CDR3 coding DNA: TGTGCCAGCACCCAGGGTGCGAGCACTGAAGCTTTCTTT. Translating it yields CASTQGASTEAFF.

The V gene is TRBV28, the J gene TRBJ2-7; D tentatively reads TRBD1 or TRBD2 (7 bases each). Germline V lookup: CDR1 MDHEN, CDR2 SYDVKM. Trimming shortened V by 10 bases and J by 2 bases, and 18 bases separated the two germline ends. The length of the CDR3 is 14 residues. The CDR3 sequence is CATKGGGRTYEQYF. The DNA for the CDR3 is TGTGCCACCAAAGGGGGCGGGAGAACCTACGAGCAGTACTTC.

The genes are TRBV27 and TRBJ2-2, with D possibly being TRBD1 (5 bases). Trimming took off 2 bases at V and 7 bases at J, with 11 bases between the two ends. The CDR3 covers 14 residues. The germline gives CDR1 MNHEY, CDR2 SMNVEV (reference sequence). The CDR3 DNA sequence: TGTGCCAGCAGTTTACCTGACAGTCGCGGGGAGCTGTTTTTT. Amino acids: CASSLPDSRGELFF.

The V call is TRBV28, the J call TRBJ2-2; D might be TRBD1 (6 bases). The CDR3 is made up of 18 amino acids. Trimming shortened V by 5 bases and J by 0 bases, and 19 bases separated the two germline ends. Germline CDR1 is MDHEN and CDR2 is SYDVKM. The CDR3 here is CASSHDRGTLANTGELFF. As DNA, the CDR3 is TGTGCCAGCAGTCACGACCGTGGGACATTGGCGAACACCGGGGAGCTGTTTTTT.

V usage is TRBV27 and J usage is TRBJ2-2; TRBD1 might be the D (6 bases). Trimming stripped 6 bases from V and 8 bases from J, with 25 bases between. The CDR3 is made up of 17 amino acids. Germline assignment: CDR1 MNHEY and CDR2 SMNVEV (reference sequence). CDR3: CASSKPTGSAAFGELFF. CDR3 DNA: TGTGCCAGCAGCAAACCTACAGGGAGTGCCGCCTTTGGGGAGCTGTTTTTT.

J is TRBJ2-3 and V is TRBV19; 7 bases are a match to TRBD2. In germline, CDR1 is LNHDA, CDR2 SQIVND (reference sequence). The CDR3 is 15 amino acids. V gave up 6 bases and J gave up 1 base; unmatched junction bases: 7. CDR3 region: CASSAYTSGTDTQYF. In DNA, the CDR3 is TGTGCCAGTAGCGCGTATACTAGCGGCACAGATACGCAGTATTTT.

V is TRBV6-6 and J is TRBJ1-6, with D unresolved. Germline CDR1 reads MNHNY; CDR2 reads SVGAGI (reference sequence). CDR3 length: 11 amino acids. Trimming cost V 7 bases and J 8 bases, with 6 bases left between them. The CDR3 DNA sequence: TGTGCCAGCACCGGGGATTCACCCCTCCACTTT. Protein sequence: CASTGDSPLHF.

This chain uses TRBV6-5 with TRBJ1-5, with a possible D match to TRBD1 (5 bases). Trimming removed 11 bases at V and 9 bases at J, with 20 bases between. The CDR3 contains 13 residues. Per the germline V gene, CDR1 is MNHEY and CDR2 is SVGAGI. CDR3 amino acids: CASSRDPSGPQHF. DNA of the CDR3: TGTGCCTCCTCCCGGGACCCTAGCGGGCCCCAGCATTTT.

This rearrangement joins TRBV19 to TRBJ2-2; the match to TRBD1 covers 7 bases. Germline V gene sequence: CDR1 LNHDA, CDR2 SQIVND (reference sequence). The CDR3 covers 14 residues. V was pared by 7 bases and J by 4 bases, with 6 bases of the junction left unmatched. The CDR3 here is CASMRDSITGELFF. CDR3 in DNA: TGTGCCAGTATGAGGGACAGCATCACCGGGGAGCTGTTTTTT. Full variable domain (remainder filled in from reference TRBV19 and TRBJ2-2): DGGITQSPKYLFRKEGQNVTLSCEQNLNHDAMYWYRQDPGQGLRLIYYSQIVNDFQKGDIAEGYSVSREKKESFPLTVTSAQKNPTAFYLCASMRDSITGELFFGEGSRLTVL.

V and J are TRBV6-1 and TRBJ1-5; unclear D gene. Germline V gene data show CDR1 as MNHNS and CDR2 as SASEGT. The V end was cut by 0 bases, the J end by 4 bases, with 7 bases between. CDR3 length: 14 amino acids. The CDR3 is CASSEARRNQPQHF. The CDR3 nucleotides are TGTGCCAGCAGTGAAGCCCGCAGAAATCAGCCCCAGCATTTT.

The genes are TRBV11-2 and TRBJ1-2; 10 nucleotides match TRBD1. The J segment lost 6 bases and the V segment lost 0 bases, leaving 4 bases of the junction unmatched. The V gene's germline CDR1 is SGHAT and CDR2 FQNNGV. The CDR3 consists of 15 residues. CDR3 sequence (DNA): TGTGCCAGCAGCTTAGATCGGACAGGGGGAGATGGCTACACCTTC. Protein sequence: CASSLDRTGGDGYTF.

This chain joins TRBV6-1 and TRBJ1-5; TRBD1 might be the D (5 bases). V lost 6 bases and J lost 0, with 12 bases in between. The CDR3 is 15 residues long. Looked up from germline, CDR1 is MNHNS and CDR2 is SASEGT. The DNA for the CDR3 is TGTGCCAGCAGGGTAGACAGCAATAGCAATCAGCCCCAGCATTTT. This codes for CASRVDSNSNQPQHF.

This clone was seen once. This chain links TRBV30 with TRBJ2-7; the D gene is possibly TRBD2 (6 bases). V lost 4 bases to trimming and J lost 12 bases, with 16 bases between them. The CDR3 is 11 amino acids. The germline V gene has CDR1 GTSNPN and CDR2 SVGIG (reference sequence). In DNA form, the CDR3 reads TGTGCCTGGAACCGGGACTTCGGGGTGTACTTC. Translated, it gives CAWNRDFGVYF.